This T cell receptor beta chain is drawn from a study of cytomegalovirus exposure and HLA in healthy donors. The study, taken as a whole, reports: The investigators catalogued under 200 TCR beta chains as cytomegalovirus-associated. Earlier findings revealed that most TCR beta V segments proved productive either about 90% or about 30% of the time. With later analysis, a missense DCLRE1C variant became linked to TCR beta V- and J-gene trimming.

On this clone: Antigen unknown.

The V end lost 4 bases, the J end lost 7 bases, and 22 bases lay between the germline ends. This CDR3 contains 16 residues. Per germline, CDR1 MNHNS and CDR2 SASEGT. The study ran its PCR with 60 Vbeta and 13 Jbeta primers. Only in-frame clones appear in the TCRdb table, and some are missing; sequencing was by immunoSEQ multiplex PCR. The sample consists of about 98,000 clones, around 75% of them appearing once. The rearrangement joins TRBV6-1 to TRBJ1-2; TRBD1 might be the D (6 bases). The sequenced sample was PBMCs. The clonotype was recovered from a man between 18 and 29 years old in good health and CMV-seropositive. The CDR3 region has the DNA TGTGCCAGCAGTGGGCCCGGGGGGCAGGGTACCTCTGGCTACACCTTC. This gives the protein CASSGPGGQGTSGYTF.